One and the same sample provided the 31 T cell receptor beta chains below, sequenced in a study of beta chain features in type 1 diabetes. As every portion of the isolated RNA was reverse transcribed, the sequencing read expressed TCRB transcripts. TCRdb's table, derived via immunoSEQ multiplex PCR, lists solely in-frame clones and lacks some. The sample lists 350,000 to 450,000 clones; around 14% were seen once. The source material was naive CD4+ T cells from blood. These TCRs come from a man aged 25 to 45 in good health.

This clone has at least ten counts. The chain combines TRBV10-3 with TRBJ2-1; D is perhaps TRBD1 (6 bases). The CDR3 has 14 amino acids. The V gene's germline CDR1 is ENHRY and CDR2 SYGVKD. V shed 6 bases and J shed 8 bases, with 17 bases lying between them. CDR3 DNA: TGTGCCATCAGCCCGGGACAAGGGGTCCATGAGCAGTTCTTC. It yields the protein CAISPGQGVHEQFF.

This clone was observed a few times. J is TRBJ2-1 and V is TRBV4-3; 12 bases fit TRBD2. Trimming removed 4 bases from V and 7 bases from J; junction bases left unmatched: 11. The germline gives CDR1 LGHNA, CDR2 YSLEER. The CDR3 spans 17 residues. CDR3 loop: CASSLEASGRARNEQFF. CDR3 coding DNA: TGCGCCAGCAGCCTTGAGGCTAGCGGGAGGGCGAGGAATGAGCAGTTCTTC.

This clone was picked up a small number of times. The genes are TRBV11-2 and TRBJ2-5; the D is unclear. This CDR3 region has 12 residues. With 3 bases removed from V and 5 bases from J, the gap between germline ends came to 7 bases. From germline, CDR1 is SGHAT and CDR2 FQNNGV. CDR3 region: CASSFRYETQYF. In DNA form, the CDR3 reads TGTGCCAGCAGCTTCCGGTATGAGACCCAGTACTTC. Together with reference TRBV11-2 and TRBJ2-5, the CDR3 gives the full variable domain: EAGVAQSPRYKIIEKRQSVAFWCNPISGHATLYWYQQILGQGPKLLIQFQNNGVVDDSQLPKDRFSAERLKGVDSTLKIQPAKLEDSAVYLCASSFRYETQYFGPGTRLLVL.

This clone has more than one count but fewer than ten. The chain links TRBV2 to TRBJ1-6, with 8 nucleotides matching TRBD1. The CDR3 is 14 amino acids. The V and J ends lost 6 bases and 10 bases, in that order; junction bases with no gene match: 8. Per germline, CDR1 SNHLY and CDR2 FYNNEI. The CDR3 sequence is CASRVDRARSPLHF. The DNA of the CDR3 is TGTGCCAGCAGGGTGGACAGGGCCAGGTCACCCCTCCACTTT.

V and J are TRBV11-2 and TRBJ2-1; 8 nucleotides line up with TRBD2. The CDR3 covers 17 residues. Germline V lookup: CDR1 SGHAT, CDR2 FQNNGV. The V segment lost 6 bases and the J segment 5 bases; nucleotides outside the gene matches: 15. In DNA form, the CDR3 reads TGTGCCAGCAGGCAATTCCGACTAGCGAAAAAGAACAATGAGCAGTTCTTC. It specifies CASRQFRLAKKNNEQFF.

This clone showed up just a few times. The chain couples TRBV29-1 to TRBJ2-1; 8 bases map to TRBD1. Germline V gene sequence: CDR1 SQVTM, CDR2 ANQGSEA. The CDR3 covers 18 residues. The V gene end was trimmed by 6 bases and the J gene end by 5 bases; junction bases not matched to a gene: 21. In nucleotides, the CDR3 is TGCAGCGTGCACCTTCTTAGTCCGGGACAGGATGGGAACAATGAGCAGTTCTTC. Its protein product is CSVHLLSPGQDGNNEQFF.

The chain uses TRBV13 and TRBJ2-3; perhaps TRBD1 as D (6 bases). This CDR3 contains 14 residues. Trimming took 5 bases from V and 2 from J, leaving 11 bases between them. CDR1 is PRHDT, CDR2 FYEKMQ, per germline (reference sequence). The CDR3 sequence: CASSAGTTTDTQYF. CDR3 DNA sequence: TGTGCCAGCAGCGCCGGGACAACCACAGATACGCAGTATTTT.

This clone was seen a handful of times. The chain joins TRBV28 to TRBJ1-5, with D uncertain. The germline V gene encodes CDR1 MDHEN and CDR2 SYDVKM. This CDR3 is 13 amino acids long. V dropped 2 bases and J dropped 7 bases, with 9 bases sitting between them. The CDR3 DNA follows: TGTGCCAGCAGTTTACCCATGGGCCAGCCCCAGCATTTT. It encodes CASSLPMGQPQHF.

There are a few counts of this clone. V usage is TRBV18 and J usage is TRBJ2-3, with D unclear. With 2 bases removed from V and 4 bases from J, the gap between germline ends came to 10 bases. The CDR3 length is 14 residues. Germline CDR1 and CDR2: KGHSH and LQKENI. CDR3 DNA: TGTGCCAGCTCACCATCGACCGGCGCAGATACGCAGTATTTT. Protein sequence: CASSPSTGADTQYF.

This clone was counted a few times. The gene calls are TRBV5-1 and TRBJ2-3; TRBD2 might be the D (6 bases). V shed 3 bases and J shed 4 bases, with 12 bases lying between them. Looked up from germline, CDR1 is SGHRS and CDR2 is YFSETQ. The CDR3 totals 14 residues. CDR3 amino acids: CASSSATRADTQYF. CDR3 sequence (DNA): TGCGCCAGCAGCTCAGCGACTAGAGCAGATACGCAGTATTTT.

This clone came up a few times. The chain couples TRBV15 to TRBJ2-4; 8 bases match TRBD2. The CDR3 sequence is 18 residues long. Germline-derived CDR1 and CDR2 are LNHNV and YYDKDF (reference sequence). The V segment lost 2 bases and the J segment 0 bases; nucleotides outside the gene matches: 9. CDR3 DNA sequence: TGTGCCACCAGCAGATCAGATGGGACTAGTGGAGCCAAAAACATTCAGTACTTC. It translates to CATSRSDGTSGAKNIQYF.

This clone has just a few counts. This sequence joins TRBV9 and TRBJ2-3; weak D call: TRBD1 (6 bases). This CDR3 contains 15 residues. Germline CDR1 and CDR2: SGDLS and YYNGEE. Trimming took 0 bases from V and 6 from J, leaving 14 bases between them. The CDR3 is CASSVAGTPADTQYF. The DNA for the CDR3 is TGTGCCAGCAGCGTAGCCGGGACACCGGCTGATACGCAGTATTTT.

The rearrangement links TRBV5-4 to TRBJ2-1; TRBD1 is a possible D gene (5 bases). Trimming stripped 0 bases from V and 4 bases from J, with 5 bases between. Germline CDR1 is SGHNT and CDR2 is YYREEE (reference sequence). The CDR3 length is 13 residues. The CDR3 is CASSLGQYNEQFF. Here the CDR3 DNA reads TGTGCCAGCAGCTTGGGACAGTACAATGAGCAGTTCTTC. Full variable domain (outside the CDR3, taken from reference TRBV5-4 and TRBJ2-1): ETGVTQSPTHLIKTRGQQVTLRCSSQSGHNTVSWYQQALGQGPQFIFQYYREEENGRGNFPPRFSGLQFPNYSSELNVNALELDDSALYLCASSLGQYNEQFFGPGTRLTVL.

The sample holds a few counts of this clone. This chain links TRBV6-5 with TRBJ2-5, with D perhaps TRBD1 (7 bases). This CDR3 has 12 amino acids. Germline CDR1 and CDR2: MNHEY and SVGAGI. The V end was cut by 6 bases, the J end by 7 bases, with 12 bases between. CDR3 in amino acids: CASSPQGGTQYF. As DNA, the CDR3 is TGTGCCAGCAGCCCGCAGGGGGGGACCCAGTACTTC.

V is TRBV29-1 and J is TRBJ2-3; D is perhaps TRBD2 (5 bases). Per the germline V gene, CDR1 is SQVTM and CDR2 is ANQGSEA. CDR3 size: 13 residues. V was cut by 4 bases and J by 6 bases, with 14 bases left in between. CDR3 amino acids: CSVVDYRSDTQYF. Here the CDR3 DNA reads TGCAGCGTTGTCGACTACCGGTCGGATACGCAGTATTTT.

This clone has just a few counts. This sequence joins TRBV7-8 and TRBJ1-5, with a weak D call TRBD1 (6 bases). This CDR3 contains 14 residues. The germline V gene has CDR1 SGHVS and CDR2 FQNEAQ. Trimming removed 2 bases from V and 7 bases from J, with 12 bases in between. CDR3 sequence (DNA): TGTGCCAGCAGCTTATCGGCAGGGGAACAGCCCCAGCATTTT. It yields the protein CASSLSAGEQPQHF. Together with reference TRBV7-8 and TRBJ1-5, the CDR3 gives the full variable domain: GAGVSQSPRYKVAKRGQDVALRCDPISGHVSLFWYQQALGQGPEFLTYFQNEAQLDKSGLPSDRFFAERPEGSVSTLKIQRTQQEDSAVYLCASSLSAGEQPQHFGDGTRLSIL.

This sequence joins TRBV29-1 and TRBJ1-3; possibly TRBD1 for D (5 bases). V shed 4 bases and J shed 0 bases, with 7 bases lying between them. CDR1 and CDR2 (germline): SQVTM, ANQGSEA. The CDR3 spans 13 residues. This chain's CDR3 is CSVGGISGNTIYF. CDR3 sequence (DNA): TGCAGCGTTGGGGGGATCTCTGGAAACACCATATATTTT.

This clone has a handful of counts. This chain links TRBV18 with TRBJ2-5, with a possible D match to TRBD2 (9 bases). Germline CDR1 is KGHSH and CDR2 is LQKENI. V was pared by 0 bases and J by 2 bases, with 19 bases between. The CDR3 length is 18 residues. Here the CDR3 reads CASSPPQGASGEQETQYF. In DNA, the CDR3 is TGTGCCAGCTCACCACCGCAGGGGGCTAGCGGGGAACAAGAGACCCAGTACTTC.

In its sample, this clone was seen a few times. The chain couples TRBV2 to TRBJ2-2; unclear D gene. V lost 7 bases, J lost 4 bases, and 13 bases lay in between. Germline V lookup: CDR1 SNHLY, CDR2 FYNNEI. This CDR3 spans 14 amino acids. CDR3 protein: CASKAAFITGELFF. DNA for the CDR3: TGTGCCAGCAAGGCCGCCTTCATCACCGGGGAGCTGTTTTTT. The whole variable domain, filled in from reference TRBV2 and TRBJ2-2, reads EPEVTQTPSHQVTQMGQEVILRCVPISNHLYFYWYRQILGQKVEFLVSFYNNEISEKSEIFDDQFSVERPDGSNFTLKIRSTKLEDSAMYFCASKAAFITGELFFGEGSRLTVL.

The V call is TRBV30, the J call TRBJ2-3; D unclear. Germline assignment: CDR1 GTSNPN and CDR2 SVGIG (reference sequence). Deletions cut 0 bases from V and 0 bases from J, with 4 bases between. The CDR3 has 13 amino acids. In nucleotides, the CDR3 is TGTGCCTGGAGTGTTATGAGCACAGATACGCAGTATTTT. Its translation: CAWSVMSTDTQYF.

On this clone: The sample contains more than one DNA sequence encoding this CDR3. The chain recombines TRBV14 with TRBJ2-5; 8 bases agree with TRBD1. The CDR3 covers 14 residues. The germline V gene has CDR1 SGHDN and CDR2 FVKESK. Germline trimming cut 4 bases from V and 5 bases from J; bases unmatched to any gene: 6. The CDR3 DNA follows: TGTGCCAGCAGCCCGAGACAGGGGAGGGAGACCCAGTACTTC. It encodes CASSPRQGRETQYF. Variable domain in full (rest from reference TRBV14 and TRBJ2-5): EAGVTQFPSHSVIEKGQTVTLRCDPISGHDNLYWYRRVMGKEIKFLLHFVKESKQDESGMPNNRFLAERTGGTYSTLKVQPAELEDSGVYFCASSPRQGRETQYFGPGTRLLVL.

The chain has TRBV20-1 and TRBJ1-1; D gene unclear. CDR3 size: 11 residues. Germline V lookup: CDR1 DFQATT, CDR2 SNEGSKA (reference sequence). Deletions cut 3 bases from V and 5 bases from J, with 7 bases between. The CDR3 DNA follows: TGCAGTGCTAGCGATTTAACTGAAGCTTTCTTT. Protein product: CSASDLTEAFF.

The genes are TRBV27 and TRBJ2-7, with TRBD2 as a possible D gene (6 bases). The CDR3 is made up of 15 amino acids. The V end lost 6 bases, the J end lost 6 bases, and 21 bases lay between the germline ends. Germline V gives CDR1 MNHEY, CDR2 SMNVEV (reference sequence). CDR3 in DNA: TGTGCCAGCAGAACAGCGGGCCGGTCCTCTGGCGAGCAGTACTTC. Translated, it gives CASRTAGRSSGEQYF.

In its sample, this clone was seen a few times. The chain uses TRBV18 and TRBJ2-5, with 9 bases matching TRBD1. V dropped 4 bases and J dropped 4; count of bases not matched to a gene: 1. The CDR3 runs to 13 residues. From germline, CDR1 is KGHSH and CDR2 LQKENI. CDR3 coding DNA: TGTGCCAGCTCACGGGGACAGGGAGAGACCCAGTACTTC. Encoded protein: CASSRGQGETQYF.

The chain joins TRBV27 to TRBJ1-1; D possibly corresponds to TRBD1 (5 bases). The length of the CDR3 is 15 residues. Trimming removed 6 bases at V and 6 bases at J, with 20 bases between. CDR1 and CDR2 (germline): MNHEY, SMNVEV (reference sequence). In nucleotides, the CDR3 is TGTGCCAGCAGCCAATCGGGACTCTTGTTATCTGAAGCTTTCTTT. It yields the protein CASSQSGLLLSEAFF.

The CDR3 loop reads CASSVLGTASYNEQFF. CDR3 nucleotide sequence: TGTGCCAGCAGCGTATTAGGGACAGCCTCCTACAATGAGCAGTTCTTC. The V gene is TRBV9, the J gene TRBJ2-1; 7 bases match TRBD1. Germline V CDR1 and CDR2: SGDLS, YYNGEE. This CDR3 contains 16 residues. Trimming cost V 1 base and J 0 bases; bases outside gene matches: 4.

The rearrangement joins TRBV6-6 to TRBJ2-6; D call uncertain. Looked up from germline, CDR1 is MNHNY and CDR2 is SVGAGI (reference sequence). The CDR3 covers 14 residues. V was cut by 5 bases and J by 0 bases, with 5 bases left in between. DNA of the CDR3: TGTGCCAGCAGTCAGAACTCTGGGGCCAACGTCCTGACTTTC. Translation gives CASSQNSGANVLTF.

The chain couples TRBV7-9 to TRBJ2-5, with TRBD2 matching over 7 bases. Germline V gene sequence: CDR1 SEHNR, CDR2 FQNEAQ (reference sequence). V dropped 1 base and J dropped 2; count of bases not matched to a gene: 7. This CDR3 spans 16 amino acids. The CDR3 reads CASSLGSAGPQETQYF. DNA for the CDR3: TGTGCCAGCAGCTTAGGCTCAGCGGGACCTCAAGAGACCCAGTACTTC.

The V gene is TRBV7-2, the J gene TRBJ1-2, with D possibly matching TRBD1 (6 bases). CDR1 is SGHTA, CDR2 FQGNSA, per germline. Trimming took off 2 bases at V and 1 base at J, with 20 bases between the two ends. This CDR3 contains 18 residues. The CDR3 nucleotides read TGTGCCAGCAGCTTACTACCCTTATCGGACAGCGGTAACTATGGCTACACCTTC. Translated: CASSLLPLSDSGNYGYTF.

The V call is TRBV20-1, the J call TRBJ1-2; D unresolved. This CDR3 is built from 11 residues. V was trimmed by 3 bases and J by 4 bases, leaving 6 bases between them. Germline V gives CDR1 DFQATT, CDR2 SNEGSKA (reference sequence). CDR3 sequence: CSASNGYGYTF. The CDR3 DNA sequence: TGCAGTGCTAGTAATGGCTATGGCTACACCTTC.

This clone has a handful of counts. The chain links TRBV7-6 to TRBJ2-7; no firm D call. V was trimmed by 0 bases and J by 0 bases, leaving 3 bases between them. This CDR3 is 13 amino acids long. Germline V gene lookup returns CDR1 SGHVS and CDR2 FNYEAQ. The CDR3 DNA reads TGTGCCAGCAGCTTAGCTTTCTCCTACGAGCAGTACGTC. Residues: CASSLAFSYEQYV.